The 6 T cell receptor beta chains reported below all come from one sample, sequenced in a study of blood T cell repertoires in COVID-19. Sequencing was performed with immunoSEQ multiplex PCR; in TCRdb, only in-frame clones are kept and a portion is missing. This table has about 150,000 clones, roughly 90% appearing once. The specimen sequenced was peripheral blood. These receptors all stem from an older woman with active or convalescent COVID-19.

The sample holds one count of this clone. V and J are TRBV5-6 and TRBJ1-1, with D possibly being TRBD1 (6 bases). Trimming stripped 7 bases from V and 11 bases from J, with 15 bases between. This CDR3 spans 11 amino acids. Germline-derived CDR1 and CDR2 are SGHDT and YYEEEE. The CDR3 coding sequence is TGTGCCAGCTCAGGACAGATCGACGCTTTCTTT. It encodes CASSGQIDAFF.

The chain employs TRBV19 and TRBJ1-5, with 11 bases matching TRBD1. This CDR3 is 15 amino acids long. Losses at the gene ends were 6 bases for V and 7 bases for J; bases not matched to a gene: 8. In germline, CDR1 is LNHDA, CDR2 SQIVND (reference sequence). The CDR3: CASRITGTGGQPQHF. The CDR3 DNA reads TGTGCCAGTAGGATAACCGGGACAGGGGGACAGCCCCAGCATTTT.

The chain has TRBV10-1 and TRBJ1-1; D uncertain. The germline V gene encodes CDR1 WNHNN and CDR2 SYGVQD (reference sequence). The CDR3 is 14 amino acids. V was pared by 4 bases and J by 8 bases, with 17 bases between. The CDR3 reads CASSVNSPPEEAFF. CDR3 DNA sequence: TGCGCCAGCAGTGTGAACAGTCCGCCCGAAGAAGCTTTCTTT.

V gene TRBV15 combines with J gene TRBJ2-1; 7 positions match TRBD2. V shed 2 bases, J shed 9 bases, and the junction held 4 bases outside the gene matches. In germline, CDR1 is LNHNV, CDR2 YYDKDF (reference sequence). This CDR3 has 13 residues. The CDR3 protein is CATSRPGGSEQFF. CDR3 DNA sequence: TGTGCCACCAGCAGACCCGGGGGGAGTGAGCAGTTCTTC.

V usage is TRBV7-9 and J usage is TRBJ1-6; D is ambiguous. V was shortened by 7 bases and J by 10 bases, with 11 bases between the two germline ends. The germline CDR1 and CDR2 sequences are SEHNR and FQNEAQ (reference sequence). This CDR3 has 12 residues. For the CDR3, the DNA is TGTGCCAGCACTTCTAATATGTCACCCCTCCACTTT. Translated, it gives CASTSNMSPLHF. The variable domain in full, completed from reference TRBV7-9 and TRBJ1-6, reads DTGVSQNPRHKITKRGQNVTFRCDPISEHNRLYWYRQTLGQGPEFLTYFQNEAQLEKSRLLSDRFSAERPKGSFSTLEIQRTEQGDSAMYLCASTSNMSPLHFGNGTRLTVT.

The V call is TRBV6-5, the J call TRBJ1-2, with 7 positions matching TRBD1. V lost 6 bases to trimming and J lost 5 bases; unmatched junction nucleotides: 0. The CDR3 has 11 amino acids. CDR1 is MNHEY and CDR2 is SVGAGI in the germline V gene. This CDR3 reads CASRGQYGYTF. The CDR3 DNA sequence: TGTGCCAGCAGGGGACAGTATGGCTACACCTTC.